The clone carrying this TCR beta chain was counted at least ten times. Its antigen is unidentified. CDR3 length equals 13 residues. V shed 6 bases, J shed 12 bases, and the junction held 8 bases outside the gene matches. Germline CDR1 and CDR2: SGHTA and FQGNSA. The data originate from a study of T cells in Graves' hyperthyroidism and ophthalmopathy. Diagnoses rested on clinical symptoms, serum thyroxine and TRAb, thyroid ultrasound and orbital computed tomography. Cells are PBMCs isolated from about 10 ml of fresh blood. Researchers took RNA transcripts and amplified the TCR beta CDR3 regions from them. With the HTBI primer set, the TCR CDR3 went through a first round of RT-PCR. TCRdb re-called the multiplex PCR reads with MiXCR, one entry per CDR3 protein. The sample carries 750,000 to 950,000 distinct CDR3 sequences, about two fifths recorded once. Whole-study results and caveats: Onset of ophthalmopathy came a median around 6.2 months after the model predicted it.

V usage is TRBV7-2 and J usage is TRBJ2-7; 13 bases agree with TRBD2. Material for sequencing was blood. The origin of this receptor is a man aged 18 to 29 with Graves' hyperthyroidism. The CDR3 reads CASSFRTSGSLYF. As DNA, the CDR3 is TGTGCCAGCAGTTTTCGGACTAGCGGGAGCTTGTACTTC.